This T cell receptor (beta chain) was documented in a study of STAT3 mutations in large granular lymphocyte leukemia. Study-wide results and limits: Every T-cell large granular lymphocyte leukemia patient had at least one immunodominant TCR beta clonotype.

Each sample's TCRbeta library yielded on average around 44,000 productive templates. Produced via immunoSEQ multiplex PCR; TCRdb's table is partial and in-frame only. Among approximately 29,000 clones listed, around 87% were seen once. Details on this clone: What it binds is not known.

The TCR comes from a man in his 60s with T-cell large granular lymphocyte leukemia. Some clones in this sample may be carry-over from other donors' samples. Sequencing was performed on peripheral blood mononuclear cells.

The CDR3 nucleotides are TGTGCCAGCAGTGGAGGGACAGGGGGTCAGCCCCAGCATTTT. Its translation is CASSGGTGGQPQHF. The chain carries TRBV2 and TRBJ1-5, with 11 positions matching TRBD1. After removal of 4 bases from V and 6 bases from J, the junction contained 2 bases not matched to a gene. Germline-derived CDR1 and CDR2 are SNHLY and FYNNEI. The CDR3 extends over 14 amino acids.